The T cell receptor (beta chain) described here comes from a study of cytomegalovirus exposure and HLA in healthy donors. Concerning this clone itself: The antigen remains unidentified.

Study findings and constraints: Some V segments, TRBV6-2 and TRBV6-3 among them, were indistinguishable and were therefore excluded. DRB1 showed the most TCR associations and HLA-C the fewest in a later analysis, as rates varied by HLA locus.

Germline values: CDR1 SGHRS, CDR2 YFSETQ. CDR3 length: 15 amino acids. V lost 0 bases and J 2 bases, leaving 12 bases between the germline ends. Use of 60 Vbeta and 13 Jbeta primers characterized the PCR. The method was immunoSEQ multiplex PCR; TCRdb's version includes in-frame clones alone and lacks a portion of them. The data show about 120,000 clones, 55% to 65% seen once. This clonotype originated in a man aged 40-49 years in good health and CMV-seropositive. Input material: PBMCs. The V and J genes are TRBV5-1 and TRBJ2-7; a possible D gene is TRBD2 (6 bases). The chain's CDR3 is CASSLAAGGTYEQYF. CDR3 nucleotides: TGCGCCAGCAGCTTGGCCGCAGGAGGGACCTACGAGCAGTACTTC.